This is a list of T cell receptor beta chains from one sample in a study of human T cells and chemical hapten exposure. MiXCR, applied by TCRdb to the 5' RACE reads, yields one record per CDR3 protein. The sample records roughly 81,000 distinct CDR3 sequences, more than 7.5% being singletons. The receptors shown here come from a male donor in good health. The CDR3 runs from the conserved cysteine through the conserved F or W. For some rows the clone size is stated as once, few or many, or as a class when expanded; others skip it.

v_gene: TRBV5-1
j_gene: TRBJ2-6
abundance: few
CDR3aa: CASSLIGQDSVLTF

v_gene: TRBV29-1
j_gene: TRBJ1-1
abundance: many
CDR3aa: CSTWGAGETEAFF

v_gene: TRBV14
j_gene: TRBJ2-1
abundance: -
CDR3aa: CASSLRTGPYNEQFF

v_gene: TRBV20-1
j_gene: TRBJ2-3
abundance: -
CDR3aa: CSARDRQKPDTQYF

v_gene: TRBV7-9
j_gene: TRBJ1-5
abundance: -
CDR3aa: CASSLALGQDSNQPQHF

v_gene: TRBV14
j_gene: TRBJ2-6
abundance: many
CDR3aa: CASSQDAASGANVLTF

v_gene: TRBV5-1
j_gene: TRBJ2-6
abundance: many
CDR3aa: CASSLELAGASGANVLTF

v_gene: TRBV29-1
j_gene: TRBJ2-7
abundance: many
CDR3aa: CSVEFGGAAYEQYF

v_gene: TRBV5-3
j_gene: TRBJ2-1
abundance: many
CDR3aa: CARSFNRDYRNEQFF

v_gene: TRBV12-5
j_gene: TRBJ2-7
abundance: few
CDR3aa: CASGLGTVLYEQYF

v_gene: TRBV7-2
j_gene: TRBJ1-4
abundance: few
CDR3aa: CASSLAVTVNEKLFF

v_gene: TRBV2
j_gene: TRBJ2-6
abundance: many
CDR3aa: CASSEGDRGAGANVLTF

v_gene: TRBV7-2
j_gene: TRBJ2-3
abundance: -
CDR3aa: CASSLGFSGGNTDTQYF

v_gene: TRBV6-1
j_gene: TRBJ1-5
abundance: few
CDR3aa: CASSEIPRLSNQPQHF

v_gene: TRBV24-1
j_gene: TRBJ2-7
abundance: many
CDR3aa: CATSVTGQATYEQYF

v_gene: TRBV23-1
j_gene: TRBJ2-4
abundance: few
CDR3aa: CASSMGQAKNIQYF

v_gene: TRBV6-2/TRBV6-3
j_gene: TRBJ2-3
abundance: many
CDR3aa: CASGTSGGADTQYF

v_gene: TRBV6-1
j_gene: TRBJ1-2
abundance: many
CDR3aa: CASSEEPTGTYGYTF

v_gene: TRBV25-1
j_gene: TRBJ1-1
abundance: many
CDR3aa: CASSDRVDTEAFF

v_gene: TRBV20-1
j_gene: TRBJ2-7
abundance: many
CDR3aa: CSARASTSAFYEQYF

v_gene: TRBV9
j_gene: TRBJ2-1
abundance: few
CDR3aa: CASSVTSNDEQFF

v_gene: TRBV9
j_gene: TRBJ1-6
abundance: many
CDR3aa: CASSARGPLHF

v_gene: TRBV5-1
j_gene: TRBJ2-5
abundance: few
CDR3aa: CASSLGGGNQETQYF

v_gene: TRBV30
j_gene: TRBJ2-1
abundance: few
CDR3aa: CAWAGGGNEQFF

v_gene: TRBV4-1
j_gene: TRBJ2-7
abundance: many
CDR3aa: CASSQDPKRGGRDEQYF

v_gene: TRBV6-5
j_gene: TRBJ1-1
abundance: -
CDR3aa: CASSPPTRFSTEAFF

v_gene: TRBV3-1
j_gene: TRBJ2-5
abundance: few
CDR3aa: CASSHASRLAGASETQYF

v_gene: TRBV3-1
j_gene: TRBJ1-5
abundance: many
CDR3aa: CASSQGRGQQPQHF

v_gene: TRBV4-2
j_gene: TRBJ1-1
abundance: few
CDR3aa: CASTTGTSRTEAFF

v_gene: TRBV10-3
j_gene: TRBJ1-1
abundance: -
CDR3aa: CATLPGAMNTEAFF

v_gene: TRBV19
j_gene: TRBJ2-3
abundance: many
CDR3aa: CASSITARRARGDDTQYF

v_gene: TRBV7-2
j_gene: TRBJ2-1
abundance: many
CDR3aa: CASSAGLAVGNEQFF

v_gene: TRBV12-3/TRBV12-4
j_gene: TRBJ1-6
abundance: -
CDR3aa: CASSLGTGAKAPLHF

v_gene: TRBV7-9
j_gene: TRBJ1-1
abundance: -
CDR3aa: CASSFLTGREKTEAFF

v_gene: TRBV29-1
j_gene: TRBJ2-7
abundance: many
CDR3aa: CSAAGGGTYYEQYF

v_gene: TRBV10-3
j_gene: TRBJ2-2
abundance: few
CDR3aa: CAIGGSTGELFF

v_gene: TRBV4-1
j_gene: TRBJ2-1
abundance: many
CDR3aa: CASSQTRNSYNEQFF

v_gene: TRBV20-1
j_gene: TRBJ2-7
abundance: many
CDR3aa: CSARWLAGGLYEQYF

v_gene: TRBV6-2/TRBV6-3
j_gene: TRBJ2-1
abundance: many
CDR3aa: CASSQAAGTSALRSYNEQFF

v_gene: TRBV2
j_gene: TRBJ2-1
abundance: many
CDR3aa: CASSDYAEAYNEQFF

v_gene: TRBV6-4
j_gene: TRBJ2-1
abundance: few
CDR3aa: CASSVSGSEGNEQFF

v_gene: TRBV6-1
j_gene: TRBJ2-1
abundance: few
CDR3aa: CASSEVAGRNEQFF

v_gene: TRBV4-2
j_gene: TRBJ2-1
abundance: -
CDR3aa: CASSQDPNRSYNEQFF

v_gene: TRBV30
j_gene: TRBJ1-5
abundance: -
CDR3aa: CAWSPGGGSGVSNQPQHF

v_gene: TRBV11-2
j_gene: TRBJ2-1
abundance: many
CDR3aa: CASSLGAGGPYNEQFF

v_gene: TRBV6-5
j_gene: TRBJ2-7
abundance: -
CDR3aa: CASSIRATSGGYEHYF

v_gene: TRBV2
j_gene: TRBJ2-1
abundance: many
CDR3aa: CASRMTSGGNYNEQFF

v_gene: TRBV7-9
j_gene: TRBJ1-5
abundance: many
CDR3aa: CASSPGSSNQPQHF

v_gene: TRBV29-1
j_gene: TRBJ1-1
abundance: many
CDR3aa: CSVGTVLNTEAFF

v_gene: TRBV10-2
j_gene: TRBJ2-5
abundance: -
CDR3aa: CASSEGLAPKETQYF

v_gene: TRBV11-2
j_gene: TRBJ1-1
abundance: few
CDR3aa: CASSSPSGGSGTEAFF

v_gene: TRBV20-1
j_gene: TRBJ2-5
abundance: -
CDR3aa: CSAATSGQETQYF

v_gene: TRBV6-5
j_gene: TRBJ1-6
abundance: -
CDR3aa: CASSVQGLRDSPLHF

v_gene: TRBV29-1
j_gene: TRBJ2-3
abundance: many
CDR3aa: CSVAGQGPDTQYF

v_gene: TRBV25-1
j_gene: TRBJ2-1
abundance: few
CDR3aa: CASSGWTGHNEQFF